The entry that follows covers one T cell receptor (beta chain) sequence. Additional DNA sequences in this sample encode the identical CDR3. Several immunoSEQ 96-well plates shared each subset's DNA, each plate a replicate. TCRdb's copy holds only in-frame clones and misses some; the assay was immunoSEQ multiplex PCR. The table lists around 2.1 million clones, approximately 94% of them singletons, with roughly 0.13% in the top ten. The sample is drawn from a study of shared clonotypes between healthy human individuals. The CDR3 covers 13 residues. V lost 2 bases and J lost 2, with 6 bases in between. Germline CDR1 is MDHEN and CDR2 is SYDVKM.

The sequencing sample was made of naive CD4+ T cells sorted from blood. Noted subset: CD45RA+ positively selected. The chain uses TRBV28 and TRBJ1-1; D not resolved. This clonotype originated in a man between 18 and 29 years old in good health. Written as DNA, the CDR3 is TGTGCCAGCAGTTTACGCACCAACACTGAAGCTTTCTTT. Amino acid sequence: CASSLRTNTEAFF.